The 26 T cell receptor beta chains reported below all come from one sample, sequenced in a study of molecular identifiers for immune sequencing clone quantification. A single record per CDR3 protein comes from TCRdb applying MiXCR to the PCR reads. The sample shows 88,000 or so distinct CDR3 sequences, roughly a fifth of them seen only once. The source material was naive CD8+ T cells from blood, with Jurkat cell RNA spiked in. The subset is: FACS-sorted CD8+CD4-CCR7+CD45RA+ naive T cells. The origin of the receptors is a human donor in good health. Some libraries in this study had Jurkat cell RNA spiked in.

The gene calls are TRBV29-1 and TRBJ2-1; 8 nucleotides agree with TRBD2. Germline loops: CDR1 SQVTM, CDR2 ANQGSEA. The CDR3 covers 15 residues. V was clipped by 1 base and J by 1 base; unmatched bases: 3. CDR3 coding DNA: TGCAGCGTTGAAGGACAGCGGGAGTCCTACAATGAGCAGTTCTTC. This codes for CSVEGQRESYNEQFF.

This clonotype was seen repeatedly, ten times or more. The chain couples TRBV12-3 or TRBV12-4 to TRBJ2-7; 10 bases are shared with TRBD2. The length of the CDR3 is 15 residues. With V trimmed by 6 bases and J by 2 bases, 7 bases remained unmatched. The CDR3 is CASRADSGGAYEQYF. DNA of the CDR3: TGTGCCAGCAGGGCCGACAGCGGGGGGGCCTACGAGCAGTACTTC.

V usage is TRBV19 and J usage is TRBJ1-2, with 7 bases fitting TRBD1. The CDR3 contains 16 residues. The V segment lost 5 bases and the J segment 2 bases; nucleotides outside the gene matches: 11. Germline CDR1 reads LNHDA; CDR2 reads SQIVND (reference sequence). The CDR3 DNA sequence: TGTGCCAGTAGTCAGGTTGGGACAGTTGTCAACTATGGCTACACCTTC. This sequence encodes CASSQVGTVVNYGYTF. The variable domain in full, with the rest retrieved from reference TRBV19 and TRBJ1-2, is DGGITQSPKYLFRKEGQNVTLSCEQNLNHDAMYWYRQDPGQGLRLIYYSQIVNDFQKGDIAEGYSVSREKKESFPLTVTSAQKNPTAFYLCASSQVGTVVNYGYTFGSGTRLTVV.

This clonotype has more than one count but fewer than ten. A much larger clone differs from this one at a single base, so this may be a read error. V gene TRBV7-2 combines with J gene TRBJ1-1, with 9 bases aligning to TRBD1. V lost 5 bases, J lost 6 bases, and 10 bases stayed unmatched. CDR3 length: 15 residues. Germline CDR1 reads SGHTA; CDR2 reads FQGNSA. This CDR3 is CASSGYRGPAAEAFF. DNA for the CDR3: TGTGCCAGCAGCGGTTACAGGGGGCCAGCCGCTGAAGCTTTCTTT.

As concerns this clonotype: A much larger clone lies a single base off, so this may be a read error. Without the conserved terminal phenylalanine or tryptophan, this CDR3 likely stems from a read error. This rearrangement joins TRBV3-1 to TRBJ1-1; 9 positions match TRBD1. There are 16 residues in the CDR3. The germline CDR1 and CDR2 sequences are LGHDT and YNNKEL (reference sequence). Trimming cost V 2 bases and J 1 base; bases outside gene matches: 5. For the CDR3, the DNA is TGTGCCAGCAGCCAAACTCCGGGACAGGGGAACACTGAAGCTTTCCTT. Protein sequence: CASSQTPGQGNTEAFL.

Concerning this clonotype: A read error may explain this, as a much larger clone is one base away. The chain employs TRBV2 and TRBJ2-7; D could derive from TRBD1 or TRBD2 (5 bases each). In germline, CDR1 is SNHLY, CDR2 FYNNEI. The V end was cut by 7 bases, the J end by 0 bases, with 10 bases between. The CDR3 is 13 amino acids. The CDR3 spells CASTEDNSYEQYF. CDR3 in DNA: TGTGCCAGCACGGAGGACAACTCCTACGAGCAGTACTTC.

This clonotype was counted ten times or more. The rearrangement links TRBV4-3 to TRBJ2-3, with TRBD2 as a possible D gene (5 bases). Germline CDR1 LGHNA, CDR2 YSLEER. This CDR3 contains 15 residues. The V end lost 1 base, the J end lost 6 bases, and 14 bases lay between the germline ends. The CDR3 region is CASSQGGRVEDTQYF. Here the CDR3 DNA reads TGCGCCAGCAGCCAAGGAGGGCGGGTAGAGGATACGCAGTATTTT.

J is TRBJ2-3 and V is TRBV27; either TRBD1 or TRBD2 may supply D (5 bases each). The CDR3 spans 18 residues. The V gene's germline CDR1 is MNHEY and CDR2 SMNVEV (reference sequence). Trimming left V 5 bases short and J 3 bases short, with 24 bases between. CDR3 sequence reads: CASSARRYTGEGTDTQYF. CDR3 DNA: TGTGCCAGCAGTGCCCGACGATACACGGGTGAGGGGACAGATACGCAGTATTTT.

The table lists this clonotype with many counts. CDR3: CASIDSGNGELFF. Here the CDR3 DNA reads TGCGCCAGCATCGATAGCGGTAACGGGGAGCTGTTTTTT. The chain uses TRBV5-1 and TRBJ2-2; possible D gene TRBD2, 6 bases. Trimming stripped 6 bases from V and 7 bases from J, with 13 bases between. The CDR3 is made up of 13 amino acids. Germline-derived CDR1 and CDR2 are SGHRS and YFSETQ.

This chain joins TRBV7-9 and TRBJ1-4; no reliable D call. V was pared by 5 bases and J by 0 bases, with 16 bases between. Germline V CDR1 and CDR2: SEHNR, FQNEAQ (reference sequence). The CDR3 covers 17 residues. CDR3 in amino acids: CASSPFSFGATNEKLFF. The DNA for the CDR3 is TGTGCCAGCAGCCCCTTTTCTTTCGGCGCAACTAATGAAAAACTGTTTTTT.

Remarks on this clonotype: This may arise from a read error, as a much more abundant clone is one base away. The chain carries TRBV12-3 or TRBV12-4 and TRBJ2-7; TRBD2 might be the D (6 bases). The V and J ends lost 6 bases and 7 bases respectively, with 19 bases between them. The CDR3 spans 14 residues. The DNA of the CDR3 is TGTGCCAGCAGGTTATCTGGGACTTTAGAGGAGCAGTACTTC. This codes for CASRLSGTLEEQYF.

The chain has TRBV13 and TRBJ2-7; tentatively, D is TRBD2 (5 bases). With 0 bases removed from V and 6 bases from J, the gap between germline ends came to 9 bases. There are 13 residues in the CDR3. Germline lookup yields CDR1 PRHDT and CDR2 FYEKMQ (reference sequence). Here the CDR3 reads CASSLGHGVEQYF. CDR3 DNA sequence: TGTGCCAGCAGCTTAGGCCACGGGGTCGAGCAGTACTTC. The full variable domain, completed using reference TRBV13 and TRBJ2-7, is AAGVIQSPRHLIKEKRETATLKCYPIPRHDTVYWYQQGPGQDPQFLISFYEKMQSDKGSIPDRFSAQQFSDYHSELNMSSLELGDSALYFCASSLGHGVEQYFGPGTRLTVT.

There are a few counts of this clonotype. The J gene is TRBJ2-5, the V gene TRBV4-1, with D uncertain. This CDR3 has 14 residues. Trimming left V 0 bases short and J 4 bases short, with 9 bases between. The germline V gene has CDR1 MGHRA and CDR2 YSYEKL. CDR3 sequence: CASSQEGLGETQYF. The DNA of the CDR3 is TGCGCCAGCAGCCAAGAAGGGCTCGGAGAGACCCAGTACTTC.

This clonotype was counted many times. The rearrangement joins TRBV12-3 or TRBV12-4 to TRBJ2-1; D may be TRBD2 (6 bases). The CDR3 loop spans 16 amino acids. The germline V and J ends were trimmed by 4 bases and 4 bases, with 17 bases remaining between them. Here the CDR3 reads CASSSPGPAGYNEQFF. The CDR3 coding sequence is TGTGCCAGCAGTTCTCCGGGGCCCGCGGGGTACAATGAGCAGTTCTTC.

About this clonotype itself: A much larger clone differs by one base, so this may be a read error. This is likely a read error, given that the CDR3 carries no conserved phenylalanine or tryptophan at its end. This chain connects TRBV6-2 or TRBV6-3 to TRBJ1-1; D not certain. The CDR3 has 13 amino acids. In germline, CDR1 is MNHEY, CDR2 SVGEGT. V lost 2 bases to trimming and J lost 0 bases, with 4 bases between them. The chain's CDR3 is CASSYVVNTEAFL. The CDR3 DNA reads as TGTGCCAGCAGTTACGTGGTGAACACTGAAGCTTTCCTT.

This clonotype was observed at least ten times. J is TRBJ2-7 and V is TRBV27, with 8 bases fitting TRBD1. V gave up 4 bases and J gave up 4 bases; unmatched junction bases: 3. From germline, CDR1 is MNHEY and CDR2 SMNVEV (reference sequence). The CDR3 has 13 residues. The CDR3 DNA sequence: TGTGCCAGCAGTTACAGGACAGGGTACGAGCAGTACTTC. This encodes CASSYRTGYEQYF.

This clonotype was counted only a few times. The rearrangement uses TRBV29-1 and TRBJ2-2; D gene ambiguous. CDR1 SQVTM and CDR2 ANQGSEA come from the germline V gene. The CDR3 covers 12 residues. V was pared by 2 bases and J by 1 base, with 2 bases between. In nucleotides, the CDR3 is TGCAGCGTTGAACAGAACACCGGGGAGCTGTTTTTT. Translated: CSVEQNTGELFF.

Ten or more counts support this clonotype. The V gene is TRBV4-1, the J gene TRBJ2-7; D assignment may be TRBD1 or TRBD2 (6 bases each). V lost 3 bases and J lost 2, with 11 bases in between. The CDR3 extends over 14 amino acids. The V gene's germline CDR1 is MGHRA and CDR2 YSYEKL. CDR3 nucleotides: TGCGCCAGCAGCCATACAGGGAGGACCTACGAGCAGTACTTC. Residues: CASSHTGRTYEQYF.

This clonotype was seen many times. V and J are TRBV2 and TRBJ1-5; 7 bases line up with TRBD1. V shed 7 bases and J 1 base; nucleotides not matched to a gene: 7. The CDR3 contains 15 residues. Germline V CDR1 and CDR2: SNHLY, FYNNEI. The CDR3 DNA follows: TGTGCCAGCACCGCAGGGGGGGAGAGCAATCAGCCCCAGCATTTT. Its protein product is CASTAGGESNQPQHF. Using reference TRBV2 and TRBJ1-5 for the parts outside the CDR3, the full variable domain is EPEVTQTPSHQVTQMGQEVILRCVPISNHLYFYWYRQILGQKVEFLVSFYNNEISEKSEIFDDQFSVERPDGSNFTLKIRSTKLEDSAMYFCASTAGGESNQPQHFGDGTRLSIL.

V usage is TRBV6-5 and J usage is TRBJ2-7, with D possibly being TRBD2 (5 bases). This CDR3 is 15 amino acids long. Deletions cut 0 bases from V and 4 bases from J, with 13 bases between. Germline CDR1 is MNHEY and CDR2 is SVGAGI. The CDR3 loop reads CASSYSSGNGYEQYF. CDR3 sequence (DNA): TGTGCCAGCAGTTACTCCTCCGGGAACGGGTACGAGCAGTACTTC.

In regard to this clonotype: With a much larger clone just one base away, this may be a read error. This rearrangement joins TRBV6-2 or TRBV6-3 to TRBJ2-7; D not resolved. CDR1 and CDR2 (germline): MNHEY, SVGEGT. This CDR3 comprises 12 residues. The CDR3 sequence is CASSPRSHERYF. The CDR3 DNA reads TGTGCCAGCAGCCCGAGGTCCCACGAGCGGTACTTC.

There are a few counts of this clonotype. The rearrangement uses TRBV24-1 and TRBJ1-1; D gene ambiguous. The CDR3 is 13 amino acids. CDR1 KGHDR and CDR2 SFDVKD come from the germline V gene. V lost 4 bases and J 6 bases, leaving 11 bases between the germline ends. The CDR3 DNA reads as TGTGCCACCAGTGAACCTGGAGGGTCTGAAGCTTTCTTT. It translates to CATSEPGGSEAFF.

This clonotype showed up many times. V gene TRBV12-3 or TRBV12-4 combines with J gene TRBJ2-3; 7 bases line up with TRBD2. Trimming took 3 bases from V and 4 from J; bases not matched to a gene: 10. The CDR3 has 16 residues. The CDR3 protein is CASSFGQGGFADTQYF. The DNA of the CDR3 is TGTGCCAGCAGTTTCGGCCAGGGAGGGTTCGCAGATACGCAGTATTTT.

This clonotype came up many times. The CDR3: CSVDPGVAGTDTQYF. The CDR3 coding sequence is TGCAGCGTTGACCCCGGGGTGGCGGGCACAGATACGCAGTATTTT. V usage is TRBV29-1 and J usage is TRBJ2-3, with a possible D match to TRBD2 (5 bases). The CDR3 length is 15 residues. CDR1 is SQVTM, CDR2 ANQGSEA, per germline. V lost 3 bases and J 1 base, leaving 14 bases between the germline ends.

This clonotype was counted at least ten times. V gene TRBV12-3 or TRBV12-4 combines with J gene TRBJ2-3; 8 positions agree with TRBD2. After removal of 3 bases from V and 4 bases from J, the junction contained 12 bases not matched to a gene. CDR3 size: 17 residues. The CDR3 reads CASSFYPAGGRADTQYF. As DNA, the CDR3 is TGTGCCAGCAGTTTCTATCCGGCGGGGGGCCGGGCAGATACGCAGTATTTT.

Details on this clonotype: A read error is possible here, since a much larger clone lies one base away. The J gene is TRBJ2-7, the V gene TRBV28; perhaps TRBD2 as D (5 bases). Trimming stripped 5 bases from V and 2 bases from J, with 10 bases between. Germline V gives CDR1 MDHEN, CDR2 SYDVKM. This CDR3 contains 13 residues. CDR3 sequence reads: CASSRRSTYEQYF. The CDR3 region has the DNA TGTGCCAGCAGTCGGAGGTCCACCTACGAGCAGTACTTC.